A single sample is the source of the 10 T cell receptor beta chains below, sequenced in a study of T cell changes during pregnancy in multiple sclerosis. The repertoire was sequenced with immunoSEQ multiplex PCR; TCRdb's copy has only in-frame clones and lacks some. The sample records 60,000 or so clones, around 91% being singletons. Sequenced material: peripheral blood, taken in the second trimester of pregnancy. These receptors were taken from a female donor in good health, enrolled as a control in a pregnancy study.

In nucleotides, the CDR3 is TGTGCCAGCAGTTTATCGAGCTTCCGGGGGATGAACACTGAAGCTTTCTTT. Protein sequence: CASSLSSFRGMNTEAFF. The chain has TRBV27 and TRBJ1-1, with D possibly matching TRBD1 (5 bases). V lost 0 bases, J lost 0 bases, and 14 bases lay in between. Germline CDR1 is MNHEY and CDR2 is SMNVEV (reference sequence). The CDR3 consists of 17 residues.

In its sample, this clone was seen a few times. This chain joins TRBV6-4 and TRBJ2-1, with 11 bases fitting TRBD2. Unmatched junction bases numbered 5, after V lost 5 bases and J lost 5 bases. Germline loops: CDR1 MRHNA, CDR2 SNTAGT. The CDR3 contains 15 residues. The DNA for the CDR3 is TGTGCCAGCAGTAGACTAGCGGGGCTAAACAATGAGCAGTTCTTC. It codes for CASSRLAGLNNEQFF.

V is TRBV11-2 and J is TRBJ2-7; D possibly corresponds to TRBD2 (6 bases). This CDR3 is built from 15 residues. The V and J ends lost 1 base and 5 bases respectively, with 15 bases between them. Germline V CDR1 and CDR2: SGHAT, FQNNGV. The CDR3 protein is CASSLVGRTHDEQYF. The CDR3 region has the DNA TGTGCCAGCAGCTTAGTGGGGAGGACACACGACGAGCAGTACTTC.

The rearrangement uses TRBV9 and TRBJ1-2; no clear D gene. CDR1 and CDR2 (germline): SGDLS, YYNGEE. The CDR3 is 12 amino acids. V was pared by 5 bases and J by 8 bases, with 13 bases between. Written as DNA, the CDR3 is TGTGCCAGCAGGAACAGTCCCTGGGGCTACACCTTC. Translated: CASRNSPWGYTF.

The chain is built from TRBV7-2 and TRBJ1-6, with D unresolved. CDR1 is SGHTA and CDR2 is FQGNSA in the germline V gene. The CDR3 is made up of 12 amino acids. The germline V and J ends were trimmed by 3 bases and 15 bases, with 12 bases remaining between them. CDR3: CASSFWYGVLHF. The DNA for the CDR3 is TGTGCCAGCAGCTTTTGGTACGGGGTCCTCCACTTT.

CDR3 coding DNA: TGCAGCTTTTTCGGGGTTCGGGCCACAGATACGCAGTATTTT. Its translation: CSFFGVRATDTQYF. This rearrangement joins TRBV29-1 to TRBJ2-3, with D perhaps TRBD2 (5 bases). The germline V gene has CDR1 SQVTM and CDR2 ANQGSEA. The CDR3 spans 14 residues. With 8 bases removed from V and 2 bases from J, the gap between germline ends came to 17 bases.

This chain joins TRBV7-8 and TRBJ1-3, with D uncertain. CDR1 is SGHVS and CDR2 is FQNEAQ in the germline V gene. The CDR3 is 14 residues long. With 6 bases removed from V and 0 bases from J, the gap between germline ends came to 9 bases. CDR3 nucleotides: TGTGCCAGCAGTCTAGAGACCTCTGGAAACACCATATATTTT. It yields the protein CASSLETSGNTIYF.

The chain couples TRBV6-6 to TRBJ1-4; TRBD1 aligns across 9 bases. The junction had 6 bases not matched to a gene; V was cut back by 0 bases and J by 7 bases. The CDR3 covers 16 residues. CDR1 is MNHNY and CDR2 is SVGAGI in the germline V gene (reference sequence). In DNA, the CDR3 is TGTGCCAGCAGTTACTCAACAGGGGGCGACGGTGAAAAACTGTTTTTT. Translating gives CASSYSTGGDGEKLFF.

The chain uses TRBV7-2 and TRBJ1-1, with 7 positions matching TRBD1. Per the germline V gene, CDR1 is SGHTA and CDR2 is FQGNSA. The CDR3 consists of 15 residues. V shed 4 bases, J shed 2 bases, and the junction held 7 bases outside the gene matches. The CDR3 here is CASSYSGTANTEAFF. CDR3 coding DNA: TGTGCCAGCAGCTACTCCGGGACAGCTAACACTGAAGCTTTCTTT.

This chain links TRBV7-9 with TRBJ2-7; TRBD2 matches at 8 bases. V lost 6 bases and J lost 5; bases outside the gene matches: 9. The CDR3 length is 14 residues. Germline V gene sequence: CDR1 SEHNR, CDR2 FQNEAQ (reference sequence). The CDR3 coding sequence is TGTGCCAGCAGACCGGGGGGGGCAGTCCACGAGCAGTACTTC. This encodes CASRPGGAVHEQYF.